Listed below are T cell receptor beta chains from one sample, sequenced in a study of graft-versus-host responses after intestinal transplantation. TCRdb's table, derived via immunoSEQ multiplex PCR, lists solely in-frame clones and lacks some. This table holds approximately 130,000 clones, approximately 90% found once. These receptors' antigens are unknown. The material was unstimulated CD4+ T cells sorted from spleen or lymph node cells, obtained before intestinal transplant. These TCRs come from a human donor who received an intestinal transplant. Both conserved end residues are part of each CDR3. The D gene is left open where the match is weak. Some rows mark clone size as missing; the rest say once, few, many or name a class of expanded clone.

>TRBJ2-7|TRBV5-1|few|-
TGCGCCAGCAGCTTGTCTCCAGGGGTCGGCGAGCAGTACTTC
CASSLSPGVGEQYF
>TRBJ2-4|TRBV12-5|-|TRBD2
TGTGCTAGTGGTTTGGACCGACTAGCAGACATTCAGTACTTC
CASGLDRLADIQYF
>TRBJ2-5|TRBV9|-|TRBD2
TGTGCCAGCAGCGCGGAGCCCCAAGGGAGGGTCCAGTACTTC
CASSAEPQGRVQYF
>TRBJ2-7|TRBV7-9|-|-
TGTGCCAGCAGCGGGACCTCGGGCGCCTACGAGCAGTACTTC
CASSGTSGAYEQYF
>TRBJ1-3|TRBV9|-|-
TGTGCCAGCAGCAGGGAGGGTGGAAACACCATATATTTT
CASSREGGNTIYF
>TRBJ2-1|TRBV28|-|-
TGTGCCAGCAGCCCTCGACAGTTCTACAATGAGCAGTTCTTC
CASSPRQFYNEQFF
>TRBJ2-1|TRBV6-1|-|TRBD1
TGTGCCAGCAGTGTACAGGGGGCCGGTGAGCAGTTCTTC
CASSVQGAGEQFF
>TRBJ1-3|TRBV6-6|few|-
TGTGCCAGCAGTACCCTCTCTGGAAACACCATATATTTT
CASSTLSGNTIYF
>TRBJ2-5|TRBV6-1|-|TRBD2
TGTGCCAGCAGTGAAAGAATAATACTTAGCGGGGCGGGGGAGACCCAGTACTTC
CASSERIILSGAGETQYF
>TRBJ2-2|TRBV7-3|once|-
TGTGCCAGCAGCTCCCGGCAGAACTCGAACACCGGGGAGCTGTTTTTT
CASSSRQNSNTGELFF
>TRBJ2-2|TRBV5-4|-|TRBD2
TGTGCCAGCAGCCCGGGGACTAGCGGGGGGGCCCGGACCGGGGAGCTGTTTTTT
CASSPGTSGGARTGELFF
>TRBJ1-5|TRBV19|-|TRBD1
TGTGCCAGTAGTTTCAGGGGGGGATATAGCAATCAGCCCCAGCATTTT
CASSFRGGYSNQPQHF
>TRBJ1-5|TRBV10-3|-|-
TGTGCCTCATCGGCAACTAGCAATCAGCCCCAGCATTTT
CASSATSNQPQHF
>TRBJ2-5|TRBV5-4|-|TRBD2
TGTGCCAGCAGCTTGCAACTGCTAGCGGGGGGGCAAGAGACCCAGTACTTC
CASSLQLLAGGQETQYF
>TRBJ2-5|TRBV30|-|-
TGTGCCTGGAGTGTGGGGGAGACCCAGTACTTC
CAWSVGETQYF
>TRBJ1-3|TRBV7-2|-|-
TGTGCCAGCAGCACCGTTCGGGTTGGAAACACCATATATTTT
CASSTVRVGNTIYF
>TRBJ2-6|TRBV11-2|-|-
TGTGCCAGCAGCTTAGTCTCAGGGACTGGGGCCAACGTCCTGACTTTC
CASSLVSGTGANVLTF
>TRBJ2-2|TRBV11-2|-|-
TGTGCCAGCAGCTTAGAAACAGAGACCGGGGAGCTGTTTTTT
CASSLETETGELFF
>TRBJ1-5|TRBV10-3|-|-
TGTGCCATCAGTGAGCCAAATCAGCCCCAGCATTTT
CAISEPNQPQHF
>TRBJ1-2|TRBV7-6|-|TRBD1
TGTGCCAGCAGCGAGACAGGGAGCTATGGCTACACCTTC
CASSETGSYGYTF
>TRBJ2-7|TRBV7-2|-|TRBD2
TGTGCCAGCAGCCCTAGCGGGGGCTCCTACGAGCAGTACTTC
CASSPSGGSYEQYF
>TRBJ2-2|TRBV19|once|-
TGTGCCAGTAGTATTAGACCCACCGGGGAGCTGTTTTTT
CASSIRPTGELFF